This TCR beta chain stems from a study of cytomegalovirus exposure and HLA in healthy donors. Donors counted as nominally healthy when sampled, yet unrecorded immune exposures were likely. Vbeta (60) and Jbeta (13) primers were used in the PCR. This table comes from immunoSEQ multiplex PCR, and its TCRdb copy is limited to in-frame clones, with some not included. The sample carries over 250,000 clones, around 86% recorded once. Study conclusions and caveats: Whilst most TCR sequences proved rare, a subset of public TCRs occurred across many donors. Earlier findings revealed that most TCR beta V segments proved productive either about 87% or about 30% of the time. Later analysis showed most CMV-associated TCR beta chains appearing HLA-restricted.

The CDR3 loop spans 16 amino acids. CDR1 and CDR2 from the germline V gene are SEHNR and FQNEAQ (reference sequence). J lost 3 bases, V lost 3 bases, and 8 bases had no gene match. The table lists this clone with a count of one. Its antigen is currently unknown. The sample taken for sequencing was PBMCs. The chain links TRBV7-9 to TRBJ2-1, with 7 bases lining up with TRBD2. The clonotype was recovered from a man aged 35 to 55 in good health and CMV-seropositive. DNA of the CDR3: TGTGCCAGCAGCTTGGGAGGGAGTCCCGGCTACAATGAGCAGTTCTTC. This codes for CASSLGGSPGYNEQFF. Full variable domain (remainder filled in from reference TRBV7-9 and TRBJ2-1): DTGVSQNPRHKITKRGQNVTFRCDPISEHNRLYWYRQTLGQGPEFLTYFQNEAQLEKSRLLSDRFSAERPKGSFSTLEIQRTEQGDSAMYLCASSLGGSPGYNEQFFGPGTRLTVL.